The TCR beta chain under discussion was sequenced for a study of CXCR3-negative and CXCR3-positive naive CD8 T cells (dated by TCRdb to the late 2010s). Broadly, across the study: In total, about 150 million TRB reads were obtained, corresponding to roughly 1.5 +/- 0.3 million reads per library. Data from around ten donors, pooled across two independent experiments, went into the diversity and physicochemical repertoire analyses. TRBV-TRBJ cluster analysis included naive subsets from about five donors and memory cells from 3 donors. Here is what the overall study found, with its caveats: Because surface CD5, which is linked to self-reactivity in mice, was comparable between the naive subsets, TCR interaction strength was also inferred from the physicochemical properties of TRB CDR3s. Both naive subsets had comparably high repertoire diversity, while memory CD8+ T cells had much lower repertoire diversity. Because CXCR3 expression was partially decreased after cryopreservation, freshly isolated PBMCs were used for most assays. TRBV-TRBJ usage was similar between naive CXCR3-negative and CXCR3-positive cells from the same donor, while memory cells showed distinct patterns. TRB CDR3s from CXCR3-positive naive cells showed higher hydrophobicity (lower Kidera factor 4), lower energy, and higher strength and volume indices than CXCR3-negative naive cells.

With regard to this clonotype: Its antigen remains unidentified.

Each CD8+ T cell subset was flow-sorted in triplicate, and 250,000 to 300,000 cells per subset were placed directly into RLT lysis buffer. To keep memory contaminants out, a stringent definition of naive CD8+ T cells was applied: CD45RO-CCR7+CD27+CD95-. Peripheral blood mononuclear cells were isolated from buffy coats by standard density gradient centrifugation. A FACSAria III was used to flow-sort naive CD8+ T cells into CXCR3-negative and CXCR3-positive populations. An RNeasy Mini Kit was used to extract total RNA from the sorted cells. CDR1 MNHEY and CDR2 SVGAGI are derived from the germline V gene. Spanning cysteine to phenylalanine, the CDR3 consists of 14 amino acids. Only the protein is on record. The sequencer was a NextSeq 550. The Human TCR Profiling Kit (MiLaboratory) was used to prepare UMI-labeled 5' RACE TRB cDNA libraries. The full amount of extracted RNA was used for cDNA synthesis, and the full amount of resulting cDNA was used for PCR amplification. Libraries were prepared in parallel with an identical number of PCR cycles. The authors' pipeline ran thus. With a requirement of at least two reads per UMI, MIGEC and MiXCR extracted about 56,000 +/- 9,600 unique UMI-labeled TRB cDNA molecules per library. Each library averaged about 37,000 +/- 9,700 functional in-frame TRB CDR3 nucleotide clonotypes without stop codons. After downsampling to 5000 UMI-labeled TRB molecules per sample, diversity metrics, including normalized Shannon-Wiener and Chao1, were computed in VDJtools. VDJtools computed clonotype-size-weighted physicochemical properties of the central five CDR3 residues: interaction energy, strength, volume and Kidera factor 4. After reprocessing by TCRdb, each CDR3 protein sequence is one entry, and no DNA is given. The V and J calls here are based on TCRdb, not the publication. The sample table includes tens of thousands of distinct CDR3 sequences. More than 1.5% of the sample comes from the top ten.

Source material: naive CXCR3- CD8+ T cells from blood. This specimen's cell subset or site label, interpreted: CD45RO-CCR7+CD27+CD95- naive CD8+ T cells lacking CXCR3 (TNR3-). The rearranged segments are TRBV6-5 and TRBJ1-1; TCRdb selects TRBD1, and the lack of DNA leaves this call unchecked. The sequence was collected from a human donor in good health. Some clones in this sample may be carry-over from other donors' samples. The CDR3 protein sequence reads: CASRQTGGVAEAFF.